These 8 T cell receptor beta chains were sequenced from one sample in a study of blood T cell repertoires in COVID-19 (dated by TCRdb to 2020 to 2021). The library relied on the immunoSEQ multiplex PCR assay. Not all clones reach the TCRdb copy of this immuneACCESS table, which keeps in-frame sequences only. Checked studies attribute under half of the gap to unresolved V genes and leave the rest unexplained. Counted in this sample were tens of thousands of clones; around 85% of them appeared once. Around 7.9% of the sample goes to the ten largest clones. Specimen: peripheral blood. Receptors originate from a man younger than 45 with acute or convalescent COVID-19.

V and J are TRBV9 and TRBJ2-7, with a tentative D call TRBD1 (5 bases). Germline loops: CDR1 SGDLS, CDR2 YYNGEE. Trimming removed 4 bases from V and 2 bases from J, with 13 bases in between. CDR3 length equals 14 residues. This chain's CDR3 is CASSPQVGAYEQYF. The CDR3 DNA reads TGTGCCAGCAGCCCCCAGGTAGGGGCCTACGAGCAGTACTTC.

The J gene is TRBJ2-7, the V gene TRBV7-2; D is possibly TRBD2 (7 bases). The V end was cut by 3 bases, the J end by 2 bases, with 8 bases between. The CDR3 is 13 amino acids. CDR1 is SGHTA and CDR2 is FQGNSA in the germline V gene. The CDR3 DNA follows: TGTGCCAGCAGCTTGGGGGGGCCCTACGAGCAGTACTTC. Amino acids: CASSLGGPYEQYF.

J is TRBJ1-3 and V is TRBV7-9; D ambiguous. There are 15 residues in the CDR3. V lost 6 bases to trimming and J lost 0 bases, with 12 bases between them. Germline CDR1 and CDR2: SEHNR and FQNEAQ (reference sequence). CDR3: CASSLAGVSGNTIYF. The CDR3 DNA sequence: TGTGCCAGCAGTCTTGCAGGTGTCTCTGGAAACACCATATATTTT.

This chain joins TRBV28 and TRBJ2-7, with 9 bases matching TRBD2. J lost 2 bases, V lost 3 bases, and 8 bases had no gene match. From germline, CDR1 is MDHEN and CDR2 SYDVKM. The CDR3 length is 16 residues. CDR3 sequence: CASSFEVSGRTYEQYF. In nucleotides, the CDR3 is TGTGCCAGCAGTTTCGAGGTTAGCGGGAGAACCTACGAGCAGTACTTC.

This clone was picked up a small number of times. The gene calls are TRBV9 and TRBJ1-1; D uncertain. V shed 6 bases and J shed 1 base, with 7 bases lying between them. This CDR3 is built from 12 residues. Germline loops: CDR1 SGDLS, CDR2 YYNGEE. CDR3 DNA: TGTGCCAGCAAAGGAGCGAACACTGAAGCTTTCTTT. Protein product: CASKGANTEAFF.

This chain links TRBV4-1 with TRBJ1-6; D is possibly TRBD1 (5 bases). CDR3 length equals 16 residues. V was pared by 5 bases and J by 8 bases, with 19 bases between. From germline, CDR1 is MGHRA and CDR2 YSYEKL. The DNA for the CDR3 is TGCGCCAGCAGCACAGTACCGGGACCGGGGGATTCACCCCTCCACTTT. Protein sequence: CASSTVPGPGDSPLHF.

V and J are TRBV19 and TRBJ1-5; a weak D match, TRBD1 (5 bases). V shed 2 bases and J shed 3 bases, with 8 bases lying between them. The CDR3 sequence is 14 residues long. Germline values: CDR1 LNHDA, CDR2 SQIVND (reference sequence). The CDR3 is CASSISGYNQPQHF. DNA of the CDR3: TGTGCCAGTAGTATATCAGGGTACAATCAGCCCCAGCATTTT.

V is TRBV4-1 and J is TRBJ2-5; possibly TRBD1 for D (6 bases). V lost 7 bases and J lost 6, with 18 bases in between. Looked up from germline, CDR1 is MGHRA and CDR2 is YSYEKL. This CDR3 comprises 14 residues. The CDR3 protein is CASTISGHLKTQYF. The CDR3 DNA follows: TGCGCCAGCACGATTTCGGGACACCTCAAGACCCAGTACTTC.